The clone carrying this T cell receptor beta chain occurred a few times. A much larger clonotype is one base distant, so this may be a read error. This sample stems from a study of T cells in Graves' hyperthyroidism and ophthalmopathy. Germline loops: CDR1 MNHNS, CDR2 SASEGT. This CDR3 region has 12 residues. V lost 3 bases and J 4 bases, leaving 4 bases between the germline ends. RNA transcripts served as the template for amplifying TCR beta CDR3 regions. First-round RT-PCR of the TCR CDR3 relied on the HTBI primer set. TCRdb recomputed calls from the multiplex PCR reads with MiXCR, one row per CDR3 protein. The sample has nearly 600,000 distinct CDR3 sequences, about 14% seen once; the top ten hold 7% to 9%. Clinicians diagnosed patients from clinical symptoms, serum thyroxine and TRAb, thyroid ultrasound and orbital computed tomography.

This clonotype originated in a woman aged 18-29 years with Graves' ophthalmopathy. The V gene is TRBV6-1, the J gene TRBJ2-1; D is uncertain. Sequences were obtained from blood. The CDR3 spells CASSDRYNEQFF. The CDR3 DNA sequence: TGTGCCAGCAGTGACAGGTACAATGAGCAGTTCTTC.